This T cell receptor beta chain comes out of a study of T cell responses to AZD1222 COVID-19 vaccine. With respect to this clone: Its antigen remains unknown.

Only in-frame clones appear in the TCRdb table, and some are missing; sequencing was by immunoSEQ multiplex PCR. Of 130,000 or so clones listed, roughly 90% are singletons. Study-wide points: AZD1222 recipients seropositive at baseline numbered only 6 or 7.

This clonotype was obtained from an adult in good health. This specimen consisted of peripheral blood, obtained on day 0 of AZD1222 vaccination.

This chain's CDR3 is CASSLTGSSIQYF. CDR3 nucleotides: TGTGCCAGCAGCTTAACCGGGTCATCTATTCAGTACTTC. This chain joins TRBV7-3 and TRBJ2-4; no reliable D call. V gave up 0 bases and J gave up 10 bases, with 10 bases separating them. The CDR3 totals 13 residues. Germline assignment: CDR1 SGHTA and CDR2 FQGTGA.